This T cell receptor (beta chain) stems from a study of T cells in localized non-small cell lung cancer. Study-wide results and caveats: Uninvolved adjacent lung showed peak T cell clonality, exceeding tumor. A denser population of T cells in blood accompanied longer overall survival.

With respect to this clone: The antigen remains undetermined.

This CDR3 has 15 residues. CDR1 is SGHNT and CDR2 is YENEEA in the germline V gene. Losses at the gene ends were 5 bases for V and 5 bases for J; bases not matched to a gene: 11. TCRdb's table, derived via immunoSEQ multiplex PCR, lists solely in-frame clones and lacks some. In the table there are 11,000 or so clones, 29% of which are singletons. The source is a man between 35 and 75 years old with stage I lung adenocarcinoma. The chain carries TRBV11-3 and TRBJ1-1; 7 nucleotides align to TRBD1. The sample was lung tumor tissue, taken before any cancer treatment. CDR3 protein: CASSGETGKATEAFF. CDR3 sequence (DNA): TGTGCCAGCAGCGGGGAGACAGGGAAGGCAACTGAAGCTTTCTTT.